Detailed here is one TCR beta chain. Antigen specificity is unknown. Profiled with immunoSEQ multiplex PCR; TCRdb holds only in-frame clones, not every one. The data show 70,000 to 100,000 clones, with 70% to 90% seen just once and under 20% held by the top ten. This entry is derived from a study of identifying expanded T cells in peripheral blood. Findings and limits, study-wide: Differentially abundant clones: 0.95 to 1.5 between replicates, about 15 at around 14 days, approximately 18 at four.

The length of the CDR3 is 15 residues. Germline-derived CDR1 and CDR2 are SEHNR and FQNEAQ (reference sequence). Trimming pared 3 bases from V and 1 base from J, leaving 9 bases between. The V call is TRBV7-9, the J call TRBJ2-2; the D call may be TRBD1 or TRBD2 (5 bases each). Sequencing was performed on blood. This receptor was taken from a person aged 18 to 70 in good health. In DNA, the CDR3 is TGTGCCAGCAGCTTGGGACCGATGAACACCGGGGAGCTGTTTTTT. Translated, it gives CASSLGPMNTGELFF. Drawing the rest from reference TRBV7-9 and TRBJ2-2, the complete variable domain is DTGVSQNPRHKITKRGQNVTFRCDPISEHNRLYWYRQTLGQGPEFLTYFQNEAQLEKSRLLSDRFSAERPKGSFSTLEIQRTEQGDSAMYLCASSLGPMNTGELFFGEGSRLTVL.